This note documents a single TCR beta chain sequence. Vbeta (60) and Jbeta (13) primers were used in the PCR. Here immunoSEQ multiplex PCR was the method, and the copy in TCRdb shows in-frame clones only, minus some. The sample lists 180,000 or so clones, 75% to 90% occurring once. V was clipped by 4 bases and J by 3 bases, with 13 bases between them. Germline CDR1 and CDR2: LGHNA and YNFKEQ. This CDR3 region has 16 residues. This specimen belongs to a study of cytomegalovirus exposure and HLA in healthy donors. The sequence was collected from a man in his late teens or twenties in good health and CMV-seropositive. The source material was PBMCs. The chain links TRBV4-2 to TRBJ1-6; the D is unclear. The CDR3 here is CASSLKLVDYNSPLHF. The CDR3 nucleotides read TGTGCCAGCAGCCTAAAGCTTGTAGACTATAATTCACCCCTCCACTTT.